These 2 T cell receptor beta chains were all obtained from the same sample, sequenced in a study of beta chain features in type 1 diabetes. Findings and caveats of the study: There was a moderate but significant shortening of TCRB CDR3s in all four CD4+ subsets of Type 1 diabetes patients.

The antigens these receptors bind are not known. Expressed TCRB transcripts were sequenced because the entire RNA isolate underwent reverse transcription. Only in-frame clones appear in the TCRdb table, and some are missing; sequencing was by immunoSEQ multiplex PCR. The data show around 240,000 clones, roughly 17% seen once. The sample taken for sequencing was naive CD4+ T cells from blood. Receptors were obtained from a man aged 25 to 40 with type 1 diabetes.

This clone was seen a few times. The CDR3 sequence: CASSPQSSGANVLTF. CDR3 coding DNA: TGTGCCAGCTCACCACAGAGCTCTGGGGCCAACGTCCTGACTTTC. The rearrangement uses TRBV18 and TRBJ2-6; D is ambiguous. The ends were cut back, 1 base at V and 0 bases at J, with 4 bases in the middle. This CDR3 contains 15 residues. Germline CDR1 and CDR2: KGHSH and LQKENI.

As regards this clone: The sample carries other DNA sequences with the same CDR3. The gene calls are TRBV9 and TRBJ2-1, with unresolved D. Between the trimmed V and J ends, which lost 0 bases and 4 bases, there was a span of 5 bases. From germline, CDR1 is SGDLS and CDR2 YYNGEE. The CDR3 runs 13 residues. The DNA for the CDR3 is TGTGCCAGCAGCGTAGTATCGTACAATGAGCAGTTCTTC. It specifies CASSVVSYNEQFF.